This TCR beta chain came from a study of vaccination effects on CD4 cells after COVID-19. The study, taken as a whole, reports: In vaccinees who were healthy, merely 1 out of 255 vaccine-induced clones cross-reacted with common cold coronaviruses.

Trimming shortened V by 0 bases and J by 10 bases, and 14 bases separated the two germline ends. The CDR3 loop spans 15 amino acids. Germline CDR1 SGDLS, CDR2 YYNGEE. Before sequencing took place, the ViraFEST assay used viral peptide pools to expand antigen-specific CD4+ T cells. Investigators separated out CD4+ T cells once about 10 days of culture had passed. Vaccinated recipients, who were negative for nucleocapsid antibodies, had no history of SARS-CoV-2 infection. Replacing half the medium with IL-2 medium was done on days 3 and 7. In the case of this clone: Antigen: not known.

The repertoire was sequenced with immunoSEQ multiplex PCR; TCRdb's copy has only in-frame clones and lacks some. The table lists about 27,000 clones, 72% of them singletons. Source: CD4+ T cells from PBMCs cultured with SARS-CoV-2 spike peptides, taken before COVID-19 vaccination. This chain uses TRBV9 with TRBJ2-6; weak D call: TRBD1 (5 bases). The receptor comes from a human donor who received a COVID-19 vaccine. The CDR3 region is CASSVADSSRNVLTF. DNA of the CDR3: TGTGCCAGCAGCGTAGCCGACAGCTCCCGAAACGTCCTGACTTTC.